A selection of T cell receptor beta chains follows, all from one sample in a study of cytomegalovirus exposure and HLA in healthy donors. Profiled with immunoSEQ multiplex PCR; TCRdb holds only in-frame clones, not every one. The table has 250,000 to 350,000 clones, roughly 90% seen once. The sequencing input was PBMCs. The origin of the receptors is a woman aged 18-30 years in good health and CMV-seronegative. Each CDR3 is given with its conserved first and last residue. The order of the fields is J gene, D gene, clone size, V gene, CDR3 DNA, CDR3 protein. D genes are given only for firm matches. Size is omitted from some rows. Given values are once, few, many or a class for expanded clones.

TRBJ2-7 | NA | NA | TRBV4-3 | TGCGCCAGCAGCCAAGATGTGCAGGCGACCTCCTACGAGCAGTACTTC | CASSQDVQATSYEQYF
TRBJ2-3 | TRBD2 | NA | TRBV5-1 | TGCGCCAGCAGCTCAGGTGGACTAGTCACAGATACGCAGTATTTT | CASSSGGLVTDTQYF
TRBJ2-2 | NA | once | TRBV9 | TGTGCCAGCAGCGTAGGGGGGCGGGCAAGGAACACCGGGGAGCTGTTTTTT | CASSVGGRARNTGELFF
TRBJ1-2 | TRBD1 | once | TRBV19 | TGTGCCAGTAGTATCAGACAGGGAGCTAACTATGGCTACACCTTC | CASSIRQGANYGYTF
TRBJ2-7 | TRBD2 | NA | TRBV4-1 | TGCGCCAGCAGCCAAGATCGGTTTGGACTAGCGGGGTCCTACGAGCAGTACTTC | CASSQDRFGLAGSYEQYF
TRBJ2-1 | NA | NA | TRBV5-1 | TGCGCCAGCAGCTTGGAGACAGGACAGTTCTTC | CASSLETGQFF
TRBJ1-1 | NA | NA | TRBV10-3 | TGTGCCACCAACAGGGCGGGAGGGAACACTGAAGCTTTCTTT | CATNRAGGNTEAFF
TRBJ2-1 | NA | NA | TRBV20-1 | TGCAGTGCTAGTGGGGGGAATGAGCAGTTCTTC | CSASGGNEQFF
TRBJ1-1 | NA | NA | TRBV5-1 | TGCGCCAGCAGCTTGAGGTTGTCAGGGATGAACACTGAAGCTTTCTTT | CASSLRLSGMNTEAFF
TRBJ2-1 | NA | NA | TRBV10-3 | TGTGCCACCACCACGAACGGCAAAGAGGGCCGTGGTGAGCAGTTCTTC | CATTTNGKEGRGEQFF
TRBJ1-2 | TRBD1 | NA | TRBV2 | TGTGCCAGCAGGGTCAGGACAGGGGGCCCGTATGGCTACACCTTC | CASRVRTGGPYGYTF
TRBJ2-5 | NA | NA | TRBV6-1 | TGTGCCAGCAGGGGAAGAGGGAAAGAGACCCAGTACTTC | CASRGRGKETQYF
TRBJ1-2 | TRBD1 | NA | TRBV9 | TGTGCCAGCAGCGTAGAGACAGGGGGCGCTCCGGGGGGCTACACCTTC | CASSVETGGAPGGYTF
TRBJ2-3 | NA | NA | TRBV9 | TGTGCCAGCAGCGTTACTACTAGCACAGATACGCAGTATTTT | CASSVTTSTDTQYF
TRBJ2-1 | NA | NA | TRBV27 | TGTGCCAGCAGTTTACGATCTTCCTTGGCCGGGTACCTCAATGAGCAGTTCTTC | CASSLRSSLAGYLNEQFF
TRBJ2-5 | TRBD1 | NA | TRBV28 | TGTGCCAGCATCGACAGGGGGTGGGAGACCCAGTACTTC | CASIDRGWETQYF
TRBJ1-3 | NA | NA | TRBV5-1 | TGCGCCAGCAGCTTGGAGGCGGCAAGAGCTGGAAACACCATATATTTT | CASSLEAARAGNTIYF
TRBJ2-2 | NA | once | TRBV6-6 | TGTGCCAGCAAGTCTAGAGGCACCGGGGAGCTGTTTTTT | CASKSRGTGELFF
TRBJ2-7 | NA | NA | TRBV6-5 | TGTGCCAGCAGTTACTCAGACAATACCTACGAGCAGTACTTC | CASSYSDNTYEQYF
TRBJ2-7 | TRBD1 | NA | TRBV18 | TGTGCCAGCTCACCACGAACAGGGGTCTACGAGCAGTACTTC | CASSPRTGVYEQYF
TRBJ2-1 | TRBD1 | NA | TRBV10-3 | TGTGCCATCGGTGGACAGGGGGTCAGCGGTGAGCAGTTCTTC | CAIGGQGVSGEQFF
TRBJ1-1 | NA | NA | TRBV18 | TGTGCCAGCTCCGGACTAGGACGGACTGAAGCTTTCTTT | CASSGLGRTEAFF
TRBJ1-1 | NA | NA | TRBV25-1 | TGTGCCAGCAGTCTCAGGGTGGCCACAGTAACTGAAGCTTTCTTT | CASSLRVATVTEAFF
TRBJ1-5 | NA | NA | TRBV28 | TGTGCCAGCAGTTTCGGCAATCAGCCCCAGCATTTT | CASSFGNQPQHF
TRBJ2-5 | TRBD2 | NA | TRBV4-1 | TGCGCCAGCAGCCAAGAATGGGCGGGGGCCCAGTACTTC | CASSQEWAGAQYF
TRBJ2-1 | NA | NA | TRBV5-6 | TGTGCCAGCAGCTTGGCTAGCTCCTACAATGAGCAGTTCTTC | CASSLASSYNEQFF
TRBJ2-5 | NA | NA | TRBV5-1 | TGCGCCAGCAGCTTGGGTGGATTACCGGGCCAAGAGACCCAGTACTTC | CASSLGGLPGQETQYF
TRBJ1-1 | NA | NA | TRBV6-1 | TGTGCCAGCAGGGACATATACAGGGAGCACACTGAAGCTTTCTTT | CASRDIYREHTEAFF
TRBJ2-1 | TRBD2 | NA | TRBV15 | TGTGCCACCAGCAGATTGAGGCTACTAGCGGGAGAACCCAGTGAGCAGTTCTTC | CATSRLRLLAGEPSEQFF
TRBJ2-7 | NA | NA | TRBV11-1 | TGTGCCAGCAGCTGGGGGGTAATGGACGAGCAGTACTTC | CASSWGVMDEQYF
TRBJ2-5 | TRBD2 | NA | TRBV27 | TGTGCCAGCAGTTTCAGAGTTCTAGCGGGAGTCCGAGAGACCCAGTACTTC | CASSFRVLAGVRETQYF
TRBJ2-7 | NA | NA | TRBV2 | TGTGCCAGCATCCCAGTAGGATCAGGGTGGTACTTC | CASIPVGSGWYF
TRBJ2-5 | NA | NA | TRBV11-2 | TGTGCCAGCAGCTTAGAGGGTCGTTCCAGGGAGACCCAGTACTTC | CASSLEGRSRETQYF
TRBJ2-3 | TRBD1 | NA | TRBV5-1 | TGCGCCAGCAGCCGAGACAGGGGACCTAACGCGCAGTATTTT | CASSRDRGPNAQYF
TRBJ1-1 | NA | few | TRBV30 | TGTGCCTGGTACGGCAGGGTCTCGAAAACTGAAGCTTTCTTT | CAWYGRVSKTEAFF
TRBJ2-7 | NA | NA | TRBV4-1 | TGCGCCAGCAGCCAAGATGAAAGTAGCGGACTACTCCACTACGAGCAGTACTTC | CASSQDESSGLLHYEQYF
TRBJ2-7 | NA | NA | TRBV9 | TGTGCCAGCAGCGTAGATCAACAATACGAGCAGTACTTC | CASSVDQQYEQYF
TRBJ2-1 | TRBD1 | NA | TRBV6-1 | TGTGCCAGCAGCGAGGCAGGGGGCTACAATGAGCAGTTCTTC | CASSEAGGYNEQFF
TRBJ2-1 | TRBD2 | NA | TRBV6-5 | TGTGCCAGCAGTTCGAGGACTAGCGGGAGAAATGAGCAGTTCTTC | CASSSRTSGRNEQFF
TRBJ2-3 | TRBD2 | NA | TRBV27 | TGTGCCAGCAGTTTTTGGGCTAGCGGAGGGACAGATACGCAGTATTTT | CASSFWASGGTDTQYF
TRBJ2-1 | NA | NA | TRBV25-1 | TGTGCCAGCAGTTGGGGAGTTGGCTTGAATGAGCAGTTCTTC | CASSWGVGLNEQFF
TRBJ2-2 | TRBD1 | NA | TRBV11-2 | TGTGCCAGCAGCTCACCGACCGGGACAGAGTCGTGGACCGGGGAGCTGTTTTTT | CASSSPTGTESWTGELFF
TRBJ2-7 | NA | NA | TRBV13 | TGTGCCAGCAGCTTAGTAGGGAGTGGTAGCGAGCAGTACTTC | CASSLVGSGSEQYF
TRBJ1-5 | NA | NA | TRBV28 | TGTGCCAGCAGATACCCACAGAAAAATCAGCCCCAGCATTTT | CASRYPQKNQPQHF
TRBJ2-7 | TRBD1 | NA | TRBV15 | TGTGCCACCAGCAGAGGACAGGGCATAAACGAGCAGTACTTC | CATSRGQGINEQYF
TRBJ2-3 | NA | NA | TRBV6-6 | TGTGCCAGCAGTTACTCAACAGGGAGCACAGATACGCAGTATTTT | CASSYSTGSTDTQYF
TRBJ2-2 | TRBD1 | NA | TRBV4-1 | TGCGCCAGCAGCCAGGGGACAGCCGGGGAGCTGTTTTTT | CASSQGTAGELFF
TRBJ2-3 | TRBD1 | NA | TRBV4-2 | TGTGCCAGCAGCCAAGAAAGACAGGGGACTAGCACAGATACGCAGTATTTT | CASSQERQGTSTDTQYF
TRBJ2-1 | TRBD2 | NA | TRBV4-1 | TGCGCCAGCAGCCGAGCGGGAGAAGGCGACAATGAGCAGTTCTTC | CASSRAGEGDNEQFF
TRBJ2-7 | TRBD2 | NA | TRBV7-2 | TGTGCCAGCAGCTTATGGGGGGACTACTCCTACGAGCAGTACTTC | CASSLWGDYSYEQYF
TRBJ2-1 | TRBD1 | NA | TRBV9 | TGTGCCAGCAGCGCTGGACAGGGGCCCTACAATGAGCAGTTCTTC | CASSAGQGPYNEQFF